The clone carrying this T cell receptor beta chain was counted between two and nine times. Using its own MiXCR run on the RT-PCR reads, TCRdb lists one record per CDR3 protein. The data show about 960,000 distinct CDR3 sequences, roughly 18% seen once. This entry is derived from a study of patients and donors after allogeneic stem cell transplantation. Germline CDR1 and CDR2: LGHNA and YSLEER. Trimming pared 3 bases from V and 3 bases from J, leaving 11 bases between. The CDR3 extends over 14 amino acids. The V gene is TRBV4-3, the J gene TRBJ1-1, with D unresolved. What was sequenced was blood, either unsorted or a sorted T cell fraction (not recorded which). The receptor comes from a human donor who was either an allogeneic HSCT recipient or a stem cell or donor lymphocyte infusion donor (not recorded which). It is not recorded whose cells these are; they may come from a transplant donor. Here the CDR3 DNA reads TGCGCCAGCAGCCAGTATGAGGGTGACACTGAAGCTTTCTTT. Its protein is CASSQYEGDTEAFF.